This T cell receptor (beta chain) was sequenced during a study of CD8+ T cells in alopecia areata. Study-wide findings and caveats: Scalp and blood samples kept many expanded lesional clones throughout tofacitinib. Having one nonresponder leaves uncertain how baseline CD8+ expansion relates to response. Scalp clonality and expanded CD8+ clones among the top 100 fell significantly with tofacitinib.

Treatment here: oral pan-JAK inhibitor, 5-10 mg twice daily. Punch biopsies of lesional scalp, plus peripheral blood, were taken from alopecia areata patients. Details on this clone: Its cognate antigen is unknown.

After isolation, RNA underwent reverse transcription to generate cDNA as the sequencing template. Generated by immunoSEQ multiplex PCR, the TCRdb table keeps only in-frame clones and is missing some. The sample consists of 150,000 to 250,000 clones, about 62% of them appearing once. This CDR3 contains 16 residues. V lost 5 bases and J lost 7; bases outside the gene matches: 13. Germline assignment: CDR1 SGHVS and CDR2 FQNEAQ. The source was CD4+ T cells sorted from blood, collected at week 24, from a patient treated with tofacitinib. The genes are TRBV7-8 and TRBJ1-5; 8 bases map to TRBD1. The TCR originated in a human donor with alopecia areata. DNA of the CDR3: TGTGCCAGCAGCCAGCGGGGACAGGCCTTAGGCCAGCCCCAGCATTTT. It is translated as CASSQRGQALGQPQHF.